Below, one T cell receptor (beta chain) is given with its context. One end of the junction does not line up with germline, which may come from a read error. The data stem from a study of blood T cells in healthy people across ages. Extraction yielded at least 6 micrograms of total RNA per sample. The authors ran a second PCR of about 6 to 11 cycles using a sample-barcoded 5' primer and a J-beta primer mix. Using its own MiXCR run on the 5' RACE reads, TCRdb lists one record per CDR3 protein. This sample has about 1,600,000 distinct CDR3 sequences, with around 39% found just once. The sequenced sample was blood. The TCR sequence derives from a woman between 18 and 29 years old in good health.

CDR3 coding DNA: TGTGCCAACAGCCCCCCTAAGGGTTGGGACAGGGACACAGATACGCAGTATTTT. This translates into CANSPPKGWDRDTDTQYF. V usage is TRBV7-2 and J usage is TRBJ2-3; 9 bases agree with TRBD1. The germline CDR1 and CDR2 sequences are SGHTA and FQGNSA. The CDR3 contains 18 residues. The complete variable domain, with remaining parts taken from reference TRBV7-2 and TRBJ2-3, reads GAGVSQSPSNKVTEKGKDVELRCDPISGHTALYWYRQSLGQGLEFLIYFQGNSAPDKSGLPSDRFSAERTGGSVSTLTIQRTQQEDSAVYLCANSPPKGWDRDTDTQYFGPGTRLTVL.